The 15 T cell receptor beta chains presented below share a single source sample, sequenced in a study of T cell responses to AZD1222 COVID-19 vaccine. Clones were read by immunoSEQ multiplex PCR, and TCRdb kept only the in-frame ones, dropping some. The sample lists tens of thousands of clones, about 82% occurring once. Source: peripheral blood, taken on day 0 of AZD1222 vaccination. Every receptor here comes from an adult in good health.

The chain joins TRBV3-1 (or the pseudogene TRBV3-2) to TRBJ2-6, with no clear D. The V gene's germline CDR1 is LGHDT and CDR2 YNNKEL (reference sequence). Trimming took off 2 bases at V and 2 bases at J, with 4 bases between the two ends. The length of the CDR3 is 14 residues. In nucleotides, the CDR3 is TGTGCCAGCAGCCAAAGTGCTGGGGCCAACGTCCTGACTTTC. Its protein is CASSQSAGANVLTF.

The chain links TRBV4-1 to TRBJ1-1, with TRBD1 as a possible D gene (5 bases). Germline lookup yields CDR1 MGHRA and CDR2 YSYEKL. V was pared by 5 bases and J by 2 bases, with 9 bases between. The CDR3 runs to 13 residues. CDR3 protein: CASSLQDNTEAFF. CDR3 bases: TGCGCCAGCAGCTTACAGGACAACACTGAAGCTTTCTTT.

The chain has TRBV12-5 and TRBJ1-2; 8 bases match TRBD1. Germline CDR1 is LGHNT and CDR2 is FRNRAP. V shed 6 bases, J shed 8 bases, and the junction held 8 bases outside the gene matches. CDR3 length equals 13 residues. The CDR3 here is CASGTQGAGGYTF. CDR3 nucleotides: TGTGCTAGTGGGACCCAGGGGGCAGGCGGCTACACCTTC.

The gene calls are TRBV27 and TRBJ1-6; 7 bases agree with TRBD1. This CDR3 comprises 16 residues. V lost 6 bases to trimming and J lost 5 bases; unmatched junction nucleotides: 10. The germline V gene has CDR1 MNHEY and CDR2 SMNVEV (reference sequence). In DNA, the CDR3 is TGTGCCAGCAGCCTTTCGACAGGGTGGGATAATTCACCCCTCCACTTT. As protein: CASSLSTGWDNSPLHF.

DNA for the CDR3: TGTGCCAGCTCACATGGACAGGGCCGGGGCAATCAGCCCCAGCATTTT. This codes for CASSHGQGRGNQPQHF. The chain couples TRBV18 to TRBJ1-5, with TRBD1 matching 8 bases. Germline loops: CDR1 KGHSH, CDR2 LQKENI. This CDR3 spans 16 amino acids. Trimming at V came to 4 bases and at J to 2 bases, leaving 7 bases not matched to a gene.

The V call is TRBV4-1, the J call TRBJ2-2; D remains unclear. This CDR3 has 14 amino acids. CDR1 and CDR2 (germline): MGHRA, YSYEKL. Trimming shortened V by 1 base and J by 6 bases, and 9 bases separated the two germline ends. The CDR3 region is CASSQVGQPGELFF. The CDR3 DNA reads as TGCGCCAGCAGCCAAGTCGGGCAGCCCGGGGAGCTGTTTTTT.

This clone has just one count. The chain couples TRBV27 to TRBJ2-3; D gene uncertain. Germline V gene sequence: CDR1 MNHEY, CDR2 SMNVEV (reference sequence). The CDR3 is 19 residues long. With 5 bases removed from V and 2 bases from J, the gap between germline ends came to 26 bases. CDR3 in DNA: TGTGCCAGCAGTCCTTGGTCGAGCTTCCCCCAATCCCACACAGATACGCAGTATTTT. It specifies CASSPWSSFPQSHTDTQYF.

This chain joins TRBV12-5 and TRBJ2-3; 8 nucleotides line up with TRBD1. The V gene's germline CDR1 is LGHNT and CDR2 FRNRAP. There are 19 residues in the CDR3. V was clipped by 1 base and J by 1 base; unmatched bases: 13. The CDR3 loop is CASGLAWPTAGGGTDTQYF. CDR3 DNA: TGTGCTAGTGGTTTGGCCTGGCCGACGGCAGGGGGCGGCACAGATACGCAGTATTTT.

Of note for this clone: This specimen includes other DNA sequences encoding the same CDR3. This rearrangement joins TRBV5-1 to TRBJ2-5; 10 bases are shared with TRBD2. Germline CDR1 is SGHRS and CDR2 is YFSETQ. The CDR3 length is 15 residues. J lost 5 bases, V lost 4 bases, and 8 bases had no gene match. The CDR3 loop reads CASSPSGGARETQYF. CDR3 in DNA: TGCGCCAGCAGCCCAAGCGGGGGGGCGAGGGAGACCCAGTACTTC.

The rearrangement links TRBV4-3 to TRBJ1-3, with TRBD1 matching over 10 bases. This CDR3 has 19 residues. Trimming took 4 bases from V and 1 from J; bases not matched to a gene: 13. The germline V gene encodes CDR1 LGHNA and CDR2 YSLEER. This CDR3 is CASSRNPPRDRGSGNTIYF. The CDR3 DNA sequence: TGCGCCAGCAGCCGCAACCCCCCCCGGGACAGGGGATCTGGAAACACCATATATTTT.

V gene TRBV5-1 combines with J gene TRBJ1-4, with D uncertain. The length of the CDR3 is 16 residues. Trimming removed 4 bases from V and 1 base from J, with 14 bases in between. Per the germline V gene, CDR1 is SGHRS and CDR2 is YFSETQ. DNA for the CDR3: TGCGCCAGCAGCCCCGCCCCGGGGAAAACTAATGAAAAACTGTTTTTT. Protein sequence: CASSPAPGKTNEKLFF. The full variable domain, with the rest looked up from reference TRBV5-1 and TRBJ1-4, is KAGVTQTPRYLIKTRGQQVTLSCSPISGHRSVSWYQQTPGQGLQFLFEYFSETQRNKGNFPGRFSGRQFSNSRSEMNVSTLELGDSALYLCASSPAPGKTNEKLFFGSGTQLSVL.

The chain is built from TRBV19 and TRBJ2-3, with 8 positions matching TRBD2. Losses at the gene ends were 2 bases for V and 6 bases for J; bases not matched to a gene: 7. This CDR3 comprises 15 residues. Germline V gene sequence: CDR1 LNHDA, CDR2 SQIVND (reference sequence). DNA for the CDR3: TGTGCCAGTAGTATACCGACTAGCGCCGCGGATACGCAGTATTTT. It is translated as CASSIPTSAADTQYF.

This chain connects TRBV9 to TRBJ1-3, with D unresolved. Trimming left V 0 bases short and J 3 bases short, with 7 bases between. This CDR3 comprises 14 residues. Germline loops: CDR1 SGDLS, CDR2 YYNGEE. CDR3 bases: TGTGCCAGCAGCGTAGAGGTTCATGGAAACACCATATATTTT. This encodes CASSVEVHGNTIYF.

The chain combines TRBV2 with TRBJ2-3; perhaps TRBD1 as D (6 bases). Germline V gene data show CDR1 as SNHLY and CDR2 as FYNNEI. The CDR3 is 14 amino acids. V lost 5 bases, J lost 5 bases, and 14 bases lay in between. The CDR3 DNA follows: TGTGCCAGCAGTAAACAGGGAAGGGAAGATACGCAGTATTTT. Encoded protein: CASSKQGREDTQYF.

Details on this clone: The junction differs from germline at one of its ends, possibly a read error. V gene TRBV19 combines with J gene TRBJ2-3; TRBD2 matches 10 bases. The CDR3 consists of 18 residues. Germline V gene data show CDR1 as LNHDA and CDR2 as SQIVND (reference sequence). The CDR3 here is CASSVGSSGSPSIDTQYF. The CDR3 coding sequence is TGTGCCAGTAGTGTGGGGTCTAGCGGGAGCCCCAGCATAGATACGCAGTATTTT.